The 2 T cell receptor beta chains listed next were all sequenced from one sample in a study of T cell repertoires in cytomegalovirus infection. TCRdb used MiXCR to reprocess the reads, holding one entry per CDR3 protein. The sample carries 350,000 to 500,000 distinct CDR3 sequences, about 33% recorded once. Sequencing was performed on PBMCs. The receptor source for this set is a human donor in good health (CMV status not recorded). Some clones in this sample may be carry-over from other donors' samples.

This chain uses TRBV11-2 with TRBJ1-4; D gene ambiguous. CDR3 size: 12 residues. Germline CDR1 is SGHAT and CDR2 is FQNNGV. V lost 5 bases, J lost 15 bases, and 16 bases lay in between. The CDR3 region is CASSQWSCQVFF. CDR3 nucleotide sequence: TGTGCCAGCAGCCAGTGGTCTTGTCAAGTGTTTTTT.

This clonotype was seen a handful of times. The V and J genes are TRBV4-3 and TRBJ2-1; unclear D gene. The length of the CDR3 is 15 residues. Trimming took 5 bases from V and 5 from J, leaving 16 bases between them. Looked up from germline, CDR1 is LGHNA and CDR2 is YSLEER. Written as DNA, the CDR3 is TGCGCCAGCAGCGGCCGGCCCCGCCTGGACAATGAGCAGTTCTTC. Its protein product is CASSGRPRLDNEQFF.